Shown below are 19 T cell receptor beta chains from a single sample sequenced in a study of T cell responses to AZD1222 COVID-19 vaccine. Sequencing was performed with immunoSEQ multiplex PCR; in TCRdb, only in-frame clones are kept and a portion is missing. The profile shows some 120,000 clones, 84% of them singletons. The sample in question was peripheral blood, obtained 28 days after the second AZD1222 dose. The source of these receptors is an adult who received the AZD1222 COVID-19 vaccine.

The genes are TRBV7-9 and TRBJ2-7; D may match TRBD1 or TRBD2 (5 bases each). The ends were cut back, 6 bases at V and 0 bases at J, with 18 bases in the middle. Germline V gene lookup returns CDR1 SEHNR and CDR2 FQNEAQ (reference sequence). The CDR3 spans 16 residues. Written as DNA, the CDR3 is TGTGCCAGCAGTCGAGGGACGTCGGGTAGCTCCTACGAGCAGTACTTC. This sequence encodes CASSRGTSGSSYEQYF.

V usage is TRBV6-6 and J usage is TRBJ1-2, with no clear D. CDR3 length: 13 amino acids. The ends were cut back, 4 bases at V and 0 bases at J, with 6 bases in the middle. Germline V gene data show CDR1 as MNHNY and CDR2 as SVGAGI (reference sequence). CDR3 residues: CASSSDPNYGYTF. The CDR3 DNA reads TGTGCCAGCAGTTCGGACCCTAACTATGGCTACACCTTC.

The chain couples TRBV5-1 to TRBJ1-4; the D is unclear. The CDR3 length is 14 residues. The V gene lost 0 bases and the J gene lost 8 bases, with 11 bases spanning the gap. The V gene's germline CDR1 is SGHRS and CDR2 YFSETQ. The CDR3 here is CASSLAAGEEKLFF. CDR3 nucleotide sequence: TGCGCCAGCAGCTTGGCCGCGGGAGAGGAAAAACTGTTTTTT.

For this clone: This sample includes further DNA sequences coding for the same CDR3. The J gene is TRBJ1-1, the V gene TRBV11-2; D not certain. The V and J ends lost 1 base and 8 bases respectively, with 8 bases between them. Germline V gene sequence: CDR1 SGHAT, CDR2 FQNNGV. The CDR3 has 12 amino acids. This CDR3 is CASSLVGTEAFF. Written as DNA, the CDR3 is TGTGCCAGCAGCTTAGTGGGTACCGAAGCTTTCTTT. Full variable domain (remainder filled in from reference TRBV11-2 and TRBJ1-1): EAGVAQSPRYKIIEKRQSVAFWCNPISGHATLYWYQQILGQGPKLLIQFQNNGVVDDSQLPKDRFSAERLKGVDSTLKIQPAKLEDSAVYLCASSLVGTEAFFGQGTRLTVV.

The chain carries TRBV10-3 and TRBJ1-5; D call uncertain. Between the trimmed V and J ends, which lost 0 bases and 6 bases, there was a span of 9 bases. Germline V CDR1 and CDR2: ENHRY, SYGVKD. The CDR3 extends over 14 amino acids. The CDR3, as DNA: TGTGCCATCAGTGAGTCCCTGGTAGGTCAGCCCCAGCATTTT. Translating it yields CAISESLVGQPQHF.

The chain carries TRBV9 and TRBJ1-1, with 12 bases matching TRBD1. The V gene's germline CDR1 is SGDLS and CDR2 YYNGEE. The V gene end was trimmed by 4 bases and the J gene end by 4 bases; junction bases not matched to a gene: 11. The CDR3 loop spans 17 amino acids. The CDR3 DNA reads as TGTGCCAGCAGCCCTCCGGGACAGGGGGCGGGTATCACTGAAGCTTTCTTT. This encodes CASSPPGQGAGITEAFF.

The V gene is TRBV7-2, the J gene TRBJ1-3, with no clear D. The V gene's germline CDR1 is SGHTA and CDR2 FQGNSA. Trimming took 1 base from V and 0 from J, leaving 7 bases between them. The CDR3 contains 15 residues. The CDR3, as DNA: TGTGCCAGCAGCTTAGGCTCTTTCTCTGGAAACACCATATATTTT. Translated, it gives CASSLGSFSGNTIYF.

The chain links TRBV18 to TRBJ2-5; TRBD2 matches at 10 bases. With V trimmed by 6 bases and J by 0 bases, 4 bases remained unmatched. The germline gives CDR1 KGHSH, CDR2 LQKENI. The length of the CDR3 is 15 residues. The CDR3 is CASSALAGNQETQYF. The CDR3 coding sequence is TGTGCCAGCTCGGCACTAGCGGGGAACCAAGAGACCCAGTACTTC.

The chain recombines TRBV12-3 or TRBV12-4 with TRBJ1-1; D not resolved. The CDR3 covers 11 residues. V was clipped by 2 bases and J by 8 bases, with 6 bases between them. This CDR3 reads CASSLQGEAFF. The CDR3 DNA reads TGTGCCAGCAGTTTACAAGGGGAAGCTTTCTTT.

This chain links TRBV11-2 with TRBJ1-4; D is unclear. The CDR3 runs to 18 residues. Trimming removed 0 bases from V and 0 bases from J, with 14 bases in between. Germline values: CDR1 SGHAT, CDR2 FQNNGV. CDR3 sequence (DNA): TGTGCCAGCAGCTTAGAGGACGGAAGCGTTGCAACTAATGAAAAACTGTTTTTT. This encodes CASSLEDGSVATNEKLFF.

This chain links TRBV28 with TRBJ2-4; 10 nucleotides match TRBD1. The germline CDR1 and CDR2 sequences are MDHEN and SYDVKM. Unmatched junction bases numbered 5, after V lost 6 bases and J lost 3 bases. CDR3 length: 15 amino acids. The CDR3 reads CASRTGQGNKNIQYF. The DNA for the CDR3 is TGTGCCAGCAGAACGGGACAGGGGAACAAAAACATTCAGTACTTC.

This chain joins TRBV24-1 and TRBJ1-2; 9 bases line up with TRBD1. J lost 4 bases, V lost 3 bases, and 5 bases had no gene match. Germline CDR1 reads KGHDR; CDR2 reads SFDVKD. The CDR3 is 15 amino acids. The CDR3 here is CATSDPTGGGYGYTF. The CDR3 region has the DNA TGTGCCACCAGTGATCCGACAGGGGGTGGCTATGGCTACACCTTC.

The CDR3 protein is CASSFTHRDGKLFF. The CDR3 DNA reads as TGTGCCAGCAGCTTTACCCATAGAGACGGAAAACTGTTTTTT. This chain uses TRBV7-6 with TRBJ1-4, with D unresolved. The CDR3 length is 14 residues. Trimming took 3 bases from V and 10 from J, leaving 15 bases between them. CDR1 is SGHVS, CDR2 FNYEAQ, per germline. The entire variable domain, with the rest obtained from reference TRBV7-6 and TRBJ1-4, is as follows: GAGVSQSPRYKVTKRGQDVALRCDPISGHVSLYWYRQALGQGPEFLTYFNYEAQQDKSGLPNDRFSAERPEGSISTLTIQRTEQRDSAMYRCASSFTHRDGKLFFGSGTQLSVL.

The chain employs TRBV28 and TRBJ2-7, with D hard to call. There are 13 residues in the CDR3. Trimming removed 7 bases from V and 1 base from J, with 11 bases in between. Germline V CDR1 and CDR2: MDHEN, SYDVKM. This chain's CDR3 is CASTPPASYEQYF. The CDR3 DNA reads TGTGCCAGCACTCCGCCGGCTTCCTACGAGCAGTACTTC.

The genes are TRBV11-2 and TRBJ2-7, with TRBD1 matching 9 bases. The CDR3 covers 14 residues. The germline CDR1 and CDR2 sequences are SGHAT and FQNNGV. J was trimmed by 3 bases and V by 6 bases; bases with no gene match: 6. The DNA for the CDR3 is TGTGCCAGCAGTAAACCGGGACAGGGCTACGAGCAGTACTTC. Translated: CASSKPGQGYEQYF.

DNA for the CDR3: TGTGCCAGCAGCTCCCCAGGGGGTGGGAGTGATAATTCACCCCTCCACTTT. This translates into CASSSPGGGSDNSPLHF. The V call is TRBV7-9, the J call TRBJ1-6, with 7 nucleotides matching TRBD1. Germline CDR1 reads SEHNR; CDR2 reads FQNEAQ (reference sequence). The CDR3 length is 17 residues. V dropped 4 bases and J dropped 5; count of bases not matched to a gene: 11. The full variable domain, with the rest looked up from reference TRBV7-9 and TRBJ1-6, is DTGVSQNPRHKITKRGQNVTFRCDPISEHNRLYWYRQTLGQGPEFLTYFQNEAQLEKSRLLSDRFSAERPKGSFSTLEIQRTEQGDSAMYLCASSSPGGGSDNSPLHFGNGTRLTVT.

The J gene is TRBJ2-3, the V gene TRBV5-1; D is undetermined. V dropped 6 bases and J dropped 1 base, with 3 bases sitting between them. There are 11 residues in the CDR3. From germline, CDR1 is SGHRS and CDR2 YFSETQ. The CDR3 sequence: CASTGTDTQYF. The CDR3 coding sequence is TGCGCCAGCACCGGCACAGATACGCAGTATTTT.

For the CDR3, the DNA is TGTGCCAGCAGCTCAATGGGTGTTGCGCAAACGAGAGCTTTCTTT. Translation gives CASSSMGVAQTRAFF. The rearrangement links TRBV11-2 to TRBJ1-1; no firm D call. V lost 4 bases and J 10 bases, leaving 22 bases between the germline ends. The CDR3 totals 15 residues. The germline V gene encodes CDR1 SGHAT and CDR2 FQNNGV.

The chain uses TRBV6-5 and TRBJ1-1, with unresolved D. The CDR3 sequence is 14 residues long. Germline CDR1 reads MNHEY; CDR2 reads SVGAGI. V was shortened by 4 bases and J by 2 bases, with 11 bases between the two germline ends. CDR3 sequence reads: CASSFGGYNTEAFF. The DNA of the CDR3 is TGTGCCAGCAGTTTTGGAGGGTATAACACTGAAGCTTTCTTT.